The clone carrying this TCR beta chain has just one count. The sample is drawn from a study of blood T cell repertoires in COVID-19. On the study more broadly: Italy, Spain and the United States were the sources of the convalescent and acute COVID-19 samples. Sources were T cells, B-cell-depleted T cells, or PBMCs; the material itself was cDNA or gDNA.

The length of the CDR3 is 17 residues. Trimming removed 4 bases from V and 3 bases from J, with 20 bases in between. CDR1 and CDR2 (germline): SGDLS, YYNGEE. Per the original data handling: Reference gene primer amplification yielded estimated nucleated cell counts. The table came from immunoSEQ multiplex PCR; TCRdb's copy has only in-frame clones and leaves some out. D and trimming come from the DNA, and the V and J calls and clone size come from that table. The profile shows some 120,000 clones, around 80% of them singletons. Sequenced input: peripheral blood. The receptor comes from a man aged 35-49 years with active or convalescent COVID-19. The chain uses TRBV9 and TRBJ2-4; tentatively, D is TRBD2 (7 bases). The CDR3 protein is CASSPDGGGAGKNIQYF. The CDR3 DNA reads TGTGCCAGCAGCCCGGATGGGGGGGGCGCGGGCAAAAACATTCAGTACTTC.